This T cell receptor beta chain was documented in a study of blood T cell repertoires in COVID-19. With V trimmed by 6 bases and J by 2 bases, 6 bases remained unmatched. This CDR3 is built from 15 residues. CDR1 and CDR2 from the germline V gene are MNHEY and SVGAGI. Per the authors' pipeline: The assay estimated nucleated cells by amplifying reference gene primers. Produced via immunoSEQ multiplex PCR; TCRdb's table is partial and in-frame only. V and J calls and clone size are copied from that table; D and trimming were computed from the DNA. This sample yields approximately 50,000 clones, of which 85% are seen a single time; roughly 10% belongs to the top ten.

Sequencing was done on a sample of peripheral blood. The sequence was collected from a human donor in a cohort sampled during active COVID-19. The chain combines TRBV6-5 with TRBJ2-1; 8 nucleotides agree with TRBD2. In nucleotides, the CDR3 is TGTGCCAGCAGAACTACTAGCGGAGCCTACAATGAGCAGTTCTTC. This translates into CASRTTSGAYNEQFF.